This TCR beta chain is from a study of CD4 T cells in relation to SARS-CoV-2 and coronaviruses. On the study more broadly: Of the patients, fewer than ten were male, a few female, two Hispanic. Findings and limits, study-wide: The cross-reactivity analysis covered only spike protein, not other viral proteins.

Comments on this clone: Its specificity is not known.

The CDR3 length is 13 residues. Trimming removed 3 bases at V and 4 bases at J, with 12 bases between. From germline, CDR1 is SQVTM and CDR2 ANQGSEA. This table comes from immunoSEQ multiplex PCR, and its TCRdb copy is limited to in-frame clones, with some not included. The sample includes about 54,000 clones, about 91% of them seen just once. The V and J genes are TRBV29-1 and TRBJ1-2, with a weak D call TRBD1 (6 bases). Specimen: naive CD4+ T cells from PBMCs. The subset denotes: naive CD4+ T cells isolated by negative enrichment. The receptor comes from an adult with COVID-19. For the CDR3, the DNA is TGCAGCGTTGAGGAGGGGGGTGGCTATGGCTACACCTTC. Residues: CSVEEGGGYGYTF.